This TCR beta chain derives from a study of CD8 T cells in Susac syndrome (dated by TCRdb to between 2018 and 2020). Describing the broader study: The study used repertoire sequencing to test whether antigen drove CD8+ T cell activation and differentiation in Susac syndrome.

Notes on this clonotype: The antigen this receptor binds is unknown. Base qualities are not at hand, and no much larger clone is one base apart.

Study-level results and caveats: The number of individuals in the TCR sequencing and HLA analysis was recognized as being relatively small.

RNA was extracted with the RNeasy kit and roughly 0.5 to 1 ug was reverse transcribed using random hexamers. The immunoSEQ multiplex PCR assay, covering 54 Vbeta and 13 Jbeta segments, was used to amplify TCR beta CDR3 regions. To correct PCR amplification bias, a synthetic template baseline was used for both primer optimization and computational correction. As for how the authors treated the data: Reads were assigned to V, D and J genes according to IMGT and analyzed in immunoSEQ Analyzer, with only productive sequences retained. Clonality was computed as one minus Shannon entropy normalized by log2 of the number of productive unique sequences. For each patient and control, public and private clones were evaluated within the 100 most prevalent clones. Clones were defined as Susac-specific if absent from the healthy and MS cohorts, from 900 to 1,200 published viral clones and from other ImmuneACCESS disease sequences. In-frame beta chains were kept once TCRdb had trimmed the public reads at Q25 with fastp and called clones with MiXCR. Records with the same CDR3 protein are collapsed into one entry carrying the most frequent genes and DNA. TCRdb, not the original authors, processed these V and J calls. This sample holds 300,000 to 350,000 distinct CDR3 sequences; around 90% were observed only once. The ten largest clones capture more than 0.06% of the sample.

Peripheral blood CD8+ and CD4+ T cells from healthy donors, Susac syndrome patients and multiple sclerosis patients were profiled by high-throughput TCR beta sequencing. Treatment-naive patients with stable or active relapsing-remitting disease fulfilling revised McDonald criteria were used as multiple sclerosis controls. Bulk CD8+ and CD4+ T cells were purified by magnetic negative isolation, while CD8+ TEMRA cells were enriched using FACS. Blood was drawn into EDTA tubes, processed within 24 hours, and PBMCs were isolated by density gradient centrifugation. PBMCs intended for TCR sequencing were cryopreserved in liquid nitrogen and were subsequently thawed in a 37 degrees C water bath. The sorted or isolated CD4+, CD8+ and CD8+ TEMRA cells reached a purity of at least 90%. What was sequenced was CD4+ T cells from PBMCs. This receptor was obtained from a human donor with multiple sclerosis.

CDR3 reads: CASSFIETQYF. In nucleotide form, the sequence is TGTGCCAGCAGCTTCATAGAGACCCAGTACTTC. The receptor chain draws on TRBV7-8 and TRBJ2-5, with the D segment identity uncertain. CDR1 is given as SGHVS and CDR2 as FQNEAQ, both from the germline V gene. The V and J ends are trimmed by 3 bases and 4 bases, leaving 3 bases between them. The cysteine opens and the phenylalanine closes a CDR3 of 11 amino acids. Of all the DNA, just the CDR3 is kept, 33 bases in frame from base 1.